These T cell receptor beta chains were read from a single sample in a study of CD8 T cells in Susac syndrome. TCRdb redid the calling of the immunoSEQ multiplex PCR reads with MiXCR, one entry per CDR3 protein. The sample has about 140,000 distinct CDR3 sequences; 95% are singletons. Material: CD4+ T cells from PBMCs. These receptors originate from a human donor with Susac syndrome. Both conserved end residues are part of each CDR3.

j_call	v_call	cdr3_aa
TRBJ2-5	TRBV5-1	CASNRDSGGPQETQYF
TRBJ2-3	TRBV24-1	CATSDPGRTDTQYF
TRBJ1-2	TRBV2	CASSEEPPGYGYTF
TRBJ2-5	TRBV20-1	CSARGQDGETQYF
TRBJ1-5	TRBV30	CAWRPPGGGNQPQHF
TRBJ2-7	TRBV5-1	CASSLSVIGPGEQYF
TRBJ2-7	TRBV30	CAWGQDGYEQYF
TRBJ2-1	TRBV30	CAWNTGVPYNEQFF
TRBJ1-1	TRBV4-2	CASSQGTENTEAFF
TRBJ2-2	TRBV20-1	CSARDGLSGELFF
TRBJ2-4	TRBV9	CASSQGGRNIQYF
TRBJ1-6	TRBV21-1	CASSPFTGPEDNSPLHF
TRBJ1-1	TRBV29-1	CSVEKKLMADAFF
TRBJ2-5	TRBV9	CASSGGLASGETQYF
TRBJ2-1	TRBV20-1	CSASMTGNEQFF
TRBJ2-7	TRBV28	CASSPYRTGGAYEQYF
TRBJ2-3	TRBV20-1	CSVYTDTQYF
TRBJ2-1	TRBV11-2	CASSLAHLFEQFF
TRBJ2-3	TRBV6-5	CASSNLLAEAPYSTDTQYF
TRBJ2-1	TRBV27	CASRIWGKTKSSYNEQFF
TRBJ2-2	TRBV30	CAWSREGSTGELFF
TRBJ2-3	TRBV29-1	CSAREDALSDTQYF
TRBJ2-7	TRBV20-1	CSATRASGRAGEQYF
TRBJ2-3	TRBV24-1	CATSDSPGTGTDTQYF
TRBJ2-1	TRBV14	CASSPLGTAEQFF
TRBJ2-1	TRBV12-3/TRBV12-4	CASSRVNNEQFF
TRBJ2-1	TRBV6-4	CASSEKISGEQFF
TRBJ1-2	TRBV25-1	CASTTGQGGRGYTF
TRBJ1-2	TRBV20-1	CSARTGRLYYGYTF
TRBJ1-2	TRBV4-2	CASSQAAGDRYGYTF
TRBJ1-2	TRBV7-9	CASSFREHYGYTF
TRBJ2-7	TRBV9	CASSVVWDTSEQYF
TRBJ1-1	TRBV11-2	CASSLSRGVATEAFF
TRBJ1-1	TRBV6-5	CASSYGAGSTEAFF
TRBJ2-4	TRBV5-6	CASSLGLKNIQYF
TRBJ1-5	TRBV3-1	CASSQGSGNQPQHF
TRBJ2-7	TRBV20-1	CSARSLNRGIYEQYF
TRBJ2-5	TRBV29-1	CSVEDEGHRETQYF
TRBJ1-2	TRBV29-1	CSAFDRFDTYGYTF
TRBJ2-5	TRBV7-3	CASSLSRKETQYF
TRBJ1-1	TRBV5-1	CASSSAGGANTEAFF
TRBJ1-1	TRBV29-1	CSTFRPGQQAFF
TRBJ2-1	TRBV5-1	CASSTSPVGAGAGEQFF